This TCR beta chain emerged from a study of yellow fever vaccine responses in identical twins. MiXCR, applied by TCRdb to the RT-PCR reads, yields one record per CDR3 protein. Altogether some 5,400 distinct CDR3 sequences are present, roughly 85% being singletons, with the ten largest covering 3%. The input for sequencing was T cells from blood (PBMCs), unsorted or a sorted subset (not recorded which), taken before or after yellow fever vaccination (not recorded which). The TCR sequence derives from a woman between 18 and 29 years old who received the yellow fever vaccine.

Here the CDR3 DNA reads TGTGCCAGTTGCCGAGGGGGCAATCAGCCCCAGCATTTT. Translation: CASCRGGNQPQHF. The chain joins TRBV28 to TRBJ1-5, with a possible D match to TRBD1 (5 bases). The CDR3 runs 13 residues. V lost 9 bases to trimming and J lost 2 bases, with 11 bases between them. Germline lookup yields CDR1 MDHEN and CDR2 SYDVKM. The whole variable domain, filled in from reference TRBV28 and TRBJ1-5, reads DVKVTQSSRYLVKRTGEKVFLECVQDMDHENMFWYRQDPGLGLRLIYFSYDVKMKEKGDIPEGYSVSREKKERFSLILESASTNQTSMYLCASCRGGNQPQHFGDGTRLSIL.